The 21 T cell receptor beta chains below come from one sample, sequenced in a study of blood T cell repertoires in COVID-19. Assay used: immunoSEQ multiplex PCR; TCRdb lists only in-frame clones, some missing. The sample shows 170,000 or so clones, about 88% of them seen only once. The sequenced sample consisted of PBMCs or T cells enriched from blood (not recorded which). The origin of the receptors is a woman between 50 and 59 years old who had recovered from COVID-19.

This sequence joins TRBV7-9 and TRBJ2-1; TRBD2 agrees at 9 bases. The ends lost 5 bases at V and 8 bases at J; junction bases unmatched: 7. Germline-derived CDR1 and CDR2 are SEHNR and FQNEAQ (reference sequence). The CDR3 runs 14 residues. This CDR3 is CASSPPGLADEQFF. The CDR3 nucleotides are TGTGCCAGCAGCCCTCCGGGACTAGCCGATGAGCAGTTCTTC.

CDR3 residues: CASGPGIVLDTDTQYF. The CDR3 DNA sequence: TGTGCTAGTGGTCCCGGGATCGTACTCGACACAGATACGCAGTATTTT. The J gene is TRBJ2-3, the V gene TRBV12-5; a possible D gene is TRBD2 (5 bases). V lost 5 bases, J lost 2 bases, and 17 bases lay in between. Germline V gives CDR1 LGHNT, CDR2 FRNRAP. The CDR3 consists of 16 residues.

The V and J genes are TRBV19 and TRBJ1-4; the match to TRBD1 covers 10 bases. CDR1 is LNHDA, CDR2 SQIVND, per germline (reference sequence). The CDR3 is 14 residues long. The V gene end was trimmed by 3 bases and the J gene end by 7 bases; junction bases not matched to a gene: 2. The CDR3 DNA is TGTGCCAGTAGTATCGGGACAGGGGTTGAAAAACTGTTTTTT. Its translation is CASSIGTGVEKLFF.

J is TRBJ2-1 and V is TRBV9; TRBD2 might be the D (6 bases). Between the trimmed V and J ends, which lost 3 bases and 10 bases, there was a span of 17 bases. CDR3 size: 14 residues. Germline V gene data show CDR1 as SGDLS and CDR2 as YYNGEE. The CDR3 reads CASSDRDSPREQFF. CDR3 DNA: TGTGCCAGCAGCGACCGGGACTCCCCCAGGGAGCAGTTCTTC.

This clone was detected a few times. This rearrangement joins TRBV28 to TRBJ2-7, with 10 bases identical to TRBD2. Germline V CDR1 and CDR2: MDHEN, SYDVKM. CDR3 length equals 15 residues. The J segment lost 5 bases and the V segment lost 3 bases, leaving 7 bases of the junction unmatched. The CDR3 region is CASSLLAGEVNEQYF. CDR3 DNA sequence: TGTGCCAGCAGTTTGCTAGCGGGAGAGGTGAACGAGCAGTACTTC.

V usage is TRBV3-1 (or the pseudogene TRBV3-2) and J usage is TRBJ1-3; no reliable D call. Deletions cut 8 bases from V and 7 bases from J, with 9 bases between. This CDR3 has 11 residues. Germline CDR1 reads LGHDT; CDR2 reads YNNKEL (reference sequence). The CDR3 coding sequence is TGTGCCAGCCGCGAAACGAACACCATATATTTT. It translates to CASRETNTIYF.

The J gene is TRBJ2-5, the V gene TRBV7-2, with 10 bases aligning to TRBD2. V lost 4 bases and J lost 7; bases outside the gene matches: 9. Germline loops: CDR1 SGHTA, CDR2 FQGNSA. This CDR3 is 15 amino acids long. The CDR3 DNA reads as TGTGCCAGCAGCTCGGGGGCTAGCGGGGGAGGGACCCAGTACTTC. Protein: CASSSGASGGGTQYF. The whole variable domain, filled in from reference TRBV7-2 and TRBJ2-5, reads GAGVSQSPSNKVTEKGKDVELRCDPISGHTALYWYRQSLGQGLEFLIYFQGNSAPDKSGLPSDRFSAERTGGSVSTLTIQRTQQEDSAVYLCASSSGASGGGTQYFGPGTRLLVL.

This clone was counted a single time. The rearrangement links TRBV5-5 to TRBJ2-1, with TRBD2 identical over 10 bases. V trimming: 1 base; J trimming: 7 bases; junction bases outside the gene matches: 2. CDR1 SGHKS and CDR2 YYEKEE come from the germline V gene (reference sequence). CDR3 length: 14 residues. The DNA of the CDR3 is TGTGCCAGCAGCTTGTTAGCGGGAGGAAATGAGCAGTTCTTC. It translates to CASSLLAGGNEQFF.

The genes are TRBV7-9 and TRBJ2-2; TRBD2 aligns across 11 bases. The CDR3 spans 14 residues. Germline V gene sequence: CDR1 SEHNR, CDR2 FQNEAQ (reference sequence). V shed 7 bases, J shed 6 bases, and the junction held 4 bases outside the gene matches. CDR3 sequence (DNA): TGTGCCAGCACATCTAGCGGGAGGCCCGGGGAGCTGTTTTTT. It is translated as CASTSSGRPGELFF.

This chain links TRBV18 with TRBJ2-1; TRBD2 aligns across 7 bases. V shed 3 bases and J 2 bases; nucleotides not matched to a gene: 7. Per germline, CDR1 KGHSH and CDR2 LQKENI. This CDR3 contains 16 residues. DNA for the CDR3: TGTGCCAGCTCACCGAACTCGGCGGGGGCCTACAATGAGCAGTTCTTC. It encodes CASSPNSAGAYNEQFF. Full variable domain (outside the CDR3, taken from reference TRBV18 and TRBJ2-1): NAGVMQNPRHLVRRRGQEARLRCSPMKGHSHVYWYRQLPEEGLKFMVYLQKENIIDESGMPKERFSAEFPKEGPSILRIQQVVRGDSAAYFCASSPNSAGAYNEQFFGPGTRLTVL.

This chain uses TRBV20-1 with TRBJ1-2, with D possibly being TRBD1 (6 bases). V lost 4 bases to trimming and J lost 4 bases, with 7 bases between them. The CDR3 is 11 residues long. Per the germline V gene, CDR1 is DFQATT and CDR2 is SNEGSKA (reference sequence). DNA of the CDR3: TGCAGTGCTATCAGGGGCTATGGCTACACCTTC. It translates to CSAIRGYGYTF.

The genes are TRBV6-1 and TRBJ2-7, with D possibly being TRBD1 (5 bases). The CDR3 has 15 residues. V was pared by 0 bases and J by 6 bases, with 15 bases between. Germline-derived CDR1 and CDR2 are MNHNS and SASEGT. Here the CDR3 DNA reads TGTGCCAGCAGTGAAGCAACGACTCCAGGGTCCGAGCAGTACTTC. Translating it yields CASSEATTPGSEQYF.

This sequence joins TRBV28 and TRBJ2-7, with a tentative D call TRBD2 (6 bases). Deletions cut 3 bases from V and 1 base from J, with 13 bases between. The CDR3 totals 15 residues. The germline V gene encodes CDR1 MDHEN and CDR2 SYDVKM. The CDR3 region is CASSFEVGGSYEQYF. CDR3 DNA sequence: TGTGCCAGCAGTTTTGAGGTGGGAGGTTCCTACGAGCAGTACTTC.

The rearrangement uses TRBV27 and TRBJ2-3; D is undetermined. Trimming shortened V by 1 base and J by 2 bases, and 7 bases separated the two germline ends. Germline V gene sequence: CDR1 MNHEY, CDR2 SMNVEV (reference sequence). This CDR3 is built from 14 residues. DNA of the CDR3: TGTGCCAGCAGTTTATGGCAGTCCACAGATACGCAGTATTTT. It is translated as CASSLWQSTDTQYF.

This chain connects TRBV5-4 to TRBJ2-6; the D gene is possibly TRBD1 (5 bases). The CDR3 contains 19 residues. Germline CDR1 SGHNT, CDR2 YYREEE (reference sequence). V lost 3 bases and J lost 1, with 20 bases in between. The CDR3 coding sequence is TGTGCCAGCAGCTCAGGGATCTCCCCCGCTGTGTCTGGGGCCAACGTCCTGACTTTC. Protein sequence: CASSSGISPAVSGANVLTF.

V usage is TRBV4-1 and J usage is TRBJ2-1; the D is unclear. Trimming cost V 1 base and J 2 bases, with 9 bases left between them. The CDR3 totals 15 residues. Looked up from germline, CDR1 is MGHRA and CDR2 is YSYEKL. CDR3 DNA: TGCGCCAGCAGCCAAGTGGAGAACCCCTACAATGAGCAGTTCTTC. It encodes CASSQVENPYNEQFF.

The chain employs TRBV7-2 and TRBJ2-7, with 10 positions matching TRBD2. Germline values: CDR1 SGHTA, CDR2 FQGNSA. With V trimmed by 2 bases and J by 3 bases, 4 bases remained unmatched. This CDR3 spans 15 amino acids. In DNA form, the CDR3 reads TGTGCCAGCAGCTTACAGCCTAGCGGGAGCTACGAGCAGTACTTC. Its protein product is CASSLQPSGSYEQYF.

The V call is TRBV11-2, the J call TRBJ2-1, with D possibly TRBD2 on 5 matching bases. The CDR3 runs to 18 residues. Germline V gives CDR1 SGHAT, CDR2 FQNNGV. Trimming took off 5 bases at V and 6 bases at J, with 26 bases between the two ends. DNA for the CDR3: TGTGCCAGCAGCCCTTTTTTAAGGCAGCGCCTTGGAGGCAATGAGCAGTTCTTC. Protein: CASSPFLRQRLGGNEQFF.

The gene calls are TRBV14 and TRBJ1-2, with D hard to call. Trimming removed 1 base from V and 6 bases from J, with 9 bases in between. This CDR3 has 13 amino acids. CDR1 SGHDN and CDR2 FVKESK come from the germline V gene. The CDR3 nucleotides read TGTGCCAGCAGCCAAGCGAGACAAAATGGCTACACCTTC. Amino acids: CASSQARQNGYTF. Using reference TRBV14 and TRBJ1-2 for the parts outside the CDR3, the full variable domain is EAGVTQFPSHSVIEKGQTVTLRCDPISGHDNLYWYRRVMGKEIKFLLHFVKESKQDESGMPNNRFLAERTGGTYSTLKVQPAELEDSGVYFCASSQARQNGYTFGSGTRLTVV.

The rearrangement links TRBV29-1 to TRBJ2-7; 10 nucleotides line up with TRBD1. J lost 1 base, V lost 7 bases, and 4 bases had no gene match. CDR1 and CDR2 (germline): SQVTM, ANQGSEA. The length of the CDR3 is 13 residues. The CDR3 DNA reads TGCAGCGGTAGACAGGGGGCGTCCTACGAGCAGTACTTC. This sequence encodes CSGRQGASYEQYF.

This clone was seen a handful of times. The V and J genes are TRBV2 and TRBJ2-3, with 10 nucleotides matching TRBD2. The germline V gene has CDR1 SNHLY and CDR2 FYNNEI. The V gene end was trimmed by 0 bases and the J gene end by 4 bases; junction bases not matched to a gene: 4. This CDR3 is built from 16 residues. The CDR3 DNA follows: TGTGCCAGCAGTGAAGCGATAGCGGGAGGATCAGATACGCAGTATTTT. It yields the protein CASSEAIAGGSDTQYF. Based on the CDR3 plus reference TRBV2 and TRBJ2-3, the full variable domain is EPEVTQTPSHQVTQMGQEVILRCVPISNHLYFYWYRQILGQKVEFLVSFYNNEISEKSEIFDDQFSVERPDGSNFTLKIRSTKLEDSAMYFCASSEAIAGGSDTQYFGPGTRLTVL.